One T cell receptor beta chain is described in this entry. It has no known antigen specificity. Per-base qualities were not stored, and no clone one base away is much larger. TCRbeta CDR3 regions were amplified from genomic DNA using the immunoSEQ Assay, a bias-controlled multiplex PCR. Per the original workflow: The number of nucleated cells in each sample was estimated by amplification of reference gene primers within the assay. To quantify the absolute abundance of each unique TCRbeta CDR3 rearrangement, sequence reads were collapsed and filtered. Productive Simpson clonality was computed per sample as the square root of Simpson's diversity index over productive rearrangements. TCRdb holds this immuneACCESS table with in-frame rearrangements only. Some clones are missing; in checked studies, unresolved V genes explain under half, and the rest has no known cause. V, J and clone size are those of that table, while D and trimming were read from the DNA. The sample table lists approximately 50,000 clones, 70% to 85% of them with a count of one. The ten largest account for roughly 12% of the sample.

One collaborating source in Seattle enrolled patients during active infection and followed them longitudinally through the course of disease. Each collaborating institution followed its own protocols to collect whole blood in K2EDTA tubes. For TCRbeta analysis, collaborator samples were shipped as frozen whole blood, as isolated PBMCs, or as DNA extracted from either sample type. V ends up 0 bases short and J 8 bases short, with an unmatched junction base count of 7. The CDR3 sequence holds 15 residues, the cysteine and phenylalanine included. Only the CDR3 DNA stays, 45 bases, in frame from base 1. Reading the germline V gene gives CDR1 SGHRS and CDR2 YFSETQ. The sample is drawn from a study of blood T cell repertoires in COVID-19 (dated by TCRdb to 2018 to 2021). Study-wide context: Collaborator samples came from the United States, Italy and Spain and covered acute and convalescent phases of COVID-19. The prospective study material was composed of cDNA or gDNA derived from T cells, B-cell-depleted T cells, or PBMCs. Deeply sampled blood TCRbeta repertoires from subjects exposed to, actively infected with, or recovered from COVID-19 were included in the dataset. A freely available public database, intended as a resource for researchers studying the immune response to SARS-CoV-2, is where the repertoires were released. The samples were drawn from the first 160 participants of the ongoing ImmuneRACE study and from 950 to 1,500 subjects provided by 6 global collaborators. Nearly every sample came with metadata listing a de-identified subject ID, COVID-19 status, age in years and sex. Where HLA class I and class II types were available, the types were taken from metadata supplied by the sample provider, not from assay-based typing. Beyond this particular receptor, the publication reports: The quantity of clinical and demographic metadata differed by source and by participant and was supplied without curation.

The sequence joins TRBV5-1 to TRBJ1-2; 10 nucleotides in the junction match TRBD1. The sequencing input was peripheral blood. The receptor was isolated from a man of 80 years or more with COVID-19, enrolled during active disease. The DNA reads TGCGCCAGCAGCTTGGCCGGGACAGGGGATCGCGGCTACACCTTC. This translates into CASSLAGTGDRGYTF.